This T cell receptor beta chain was identified in a study of T cell changes during pregnancy in multiple sclerosis. The protocol was immunoSEQ multiplex PCR, while the TCRdb copy is restricted to in-frame clones and leaves out a portion. The sample includes 65,000 to 75,000 clones, over 85% of them seen just once. The CDR3 spans 15 residues. The germline V gene has CDR1 SGHAT and CDR2 FQNNGV. With V trimmed by 5 bases and J by 3 bases, 6 bases remained unmatched. The J gene is TRBJ1-4, the V gene TRBV11-2; 7 bases fit TRBD1. Specimen: peripheral blood, collected after pregnancy. This clonotype was obtained from a female donor in good health, enrolled as a control in a pregnancy study. CDR3 in DNA: TGTGCCAGCAGCCAAACAGGGGAGGCTAATGAAAAACTGTTTTTT. Translating it yields CASSQTGEANEKLFF.